This T cell receptor beta chain came from a study of identical twins. Study-level points and caveats: Twin sharing of out-of-frame TCR alpha was underestimated by models in monozygotic pairs.

TCRdb passed the 5' RACE reads through MiXCR, listing each CDR3 protein once. The table has 200,000 to 250,000 distinct CDR3 sequences, over 13% seen once. In the case of this clonotype: The target antigen is unknown.

CDR3 length: 15 residues. Germline V CDR1 and CDR2: LNHNV, YYDKDF (reference sequence). V was pared by 9 bases and J by 4 bases, with 12 bases of the junction left unmatched. Specimen: memory (CD45RO+) T cells sorted from blood. This clonotype was obtained from a woman younger than 30 in good health. This sequence joins TRBV15 and TRBJ2-1; 7 positions agree with TRBD2. CDR3 region: CATTAGPLQYNEQFF. DNA of the CDR3: TGTGCCACAACAGCGGGACCTCTCCAGTACAATGAGCAGTTCTTC.